One and the same sample provided the 9 T cell receptor beta chains below, sequenced in a study of blood T cell repertoires in COVID-19 (dated by TCRdb to 2020 to 2022). Library method: the immunoSEQ multiplex PCR assay. Drawn from immuneACCESS, this table holds only the in-frame rearrangements with V and J called that TCRdb kept. Clones are partly lost; checked studies trace under half to an unresolved V gene and leave the rest unexplained. The sample table contains just over 95,000 clones; only one count was recorded for approximately 90% of them. The leading ten clones occupy 1.5% to 2% of the sample. The sample comprised peripheral blood. These receptors originate from a man aged 55 to 70 with acute or convalescent COVID-19.

V gene TRBV5-8 combines with J gene TRBJ1-2, with TRBD1 as a possible D gene (5 bases). Germline CDR1 and CDR2: SGHTS and YDEGEE. The length of the CDR3 is 16 residues. The V end lost 3 bases, the J end lost 7 bases, and 22 bases lay between the germline ends. The CDR3: CASSSDQGYRSGGYTF. CDR3 DNA sequence: TGTGCCAGCAGCTCAGACCAGGGTTACAGGTCGGGTGGCTACACCTTC.

This chain uses TRBV7-9 with TRBJ2-2; D uncertain. The CDR3 consists of 14 residues. Germline V gene sequence: CDR1 SEHNR, CDR2 FQNEAQ (reference sequence). The V gene lost 1 base and the J gene lost 5 bases, with 8 bases spanning the gap. The CDR3 region has the DNA TGTGCCAGCAGCTTAGGGAGAGGAACCGGGGAGCTGTTTTTT. Its protein is CASSLGRGTGELFF.

The genes are TRBV6-2 or TRBV6-3 and TRBJ2-1; D not certain. Germline V gene lookup returns CDR1 MNHEY and CDR2 SVGEGT. V was trimmed by 2 bases and J by 4 bases, leaving 15 bases between them. The CDR3 runs to 16 residues. CDR3 protein: CASSYGGTAYYNEQFF. For the CDR3, the DNA is TGTGCCAGCAGTTACGGTGGAACAGCTTATTACAATGAGCAGTTCTTC.

V usage is TRBV6-5 and J usage is TRBJ1-4, with TRBD1 matching 9 bases. With 2 bases clipped from V and 8 bases from J, the junction kept 9 bases outside the gene matches. There are 16 residues in the CDR3. The V gene's germline CDR1 is MNHEY and CDR2 SVGAGI. The CDR3 region is CASSYEPGQGGEKLFF. Written as DNA, the CDR3 is TGTGCCAGCAGTTACGAACCGGGACAGGGAGGAGAAAAACTGTTTTTT.

The chain joins TRBV5-1 to TRBJ2-2; no reliable D call. The CDR3 consists of 15 residues. Germline values: CDR1 SGHRS, CDR2 YFSETQ. V lost 0 bases and J lost 4, with 10 bases in between. CDR3 protein: CASSLGLAPTGELFF. The CDR3 DNA reads as TGCGCCAGCAGCTTGGGGCTCGCCCCCACCGGGGAGCTGTTTTTT.

This sequence joins TRBV19 and TRBJ2-4; 7 bases match TRBD1. Germline trimming cut 4 bases from V and 0 bases from J; bases unmatched to any gene: 6. This CDR3 has 16 residues. CDR1 and CDR2 (germline): LNHDA, SQIVND (reference sequence). The CDR3 spells CASSSPGQRAKNIQYF. CDR3 in DNA: TGTGCCAGTAGTAGCCCGGGACAGAGAGCCAAAAACATTCAGTACTTC.

V usage is TRBV7-2 and J usage is TRBJ2-2; D is perhaps TRBD1 (6 bases). This CDR3 comprises 16 residues. CDR1 and CDR2 (germline): SGHTA, FQGNSA. V shed 6 bases and J shed 0 bases, with 14 bases lying between them. CDR3 DNA sequence: TGTGCCAGCAGTCTACAGGGCCCCGCGAACACCGGGGAGCTGTTTTTT. As protein: CASSLQGPANTGELFF.

The rearrangement uses TRBV3-1 (or the pseudogene TRBV3-2) and TRBJ1-2; 7 nucleotides align to TRBD1. The V gene end was trimmed by 0 bases and the J gene end by 8 bases; junction bases not matched to a gene: 3. The CDR3 has 13 amino acids. The germline V gene encodes CDR1 LGHDT and CDR2 YNNKEL (reference sequence). As DNA, the CDR3 is TGTGCCAGCAGCCAAGAGACAGGGATCGGCTACACCTTC. It translates to CASSQETGIGYTF.

V gene TRBV6-5 combines with J gene TRBJ1-1, with 9 bases matching TRBD1. CDR3 size: 15 residues. In germline, CDR1 is MNHEY, CDR2 SVGAGI. The V segment lost 9 bases and the J segment 3 bases; nucleotides outside the gene matches: 11. In DNA, the CDR3 is TGTGCCAGTAGAATGGGGGACAGGGCGTACACTGAAGCTTTCTTT. Translating gives CASRMGDRAYTEAFF.